This entry lists 27 T cell receptor beta chains sequenced from one sample in a study of T cells after yellow fever vaccination. A single record per CDR3 protein comes from TCRdb applying MiXCR to the 5' RACE reads. In the table there are hundreds of thousands of distinct CDR3 sequences, 9% to 15% of which are singletons. The specimen comprised PBMCs, sampled on the day of the yellow fever booster vaccination. The receptors were gathered from a man aged 30 to 45 who received the YFV17D yellow fever vaccine.

This chain connects TRBV28 to TRBJ2-3; D possibly matches TRBD1 or TRBD2 (5 bases each). Per germline, CDR1 MDHEN and CDR2 SYDVKM. The CDR3 loop spans 14 amino acids. Trimming cost V 7 bases and J 5 bases, with 16 bases left between them. The DNA for the CDR3 is TGTGCCAGCACTGACCCGGGACGCAAAGATACGCAGTATTTT. Amino acids: CASTDPGRKDTQYF.

J is TRBJ2-1 and V is TRBV3-1; 10 bases agree with TRBD2. Per the germline V gene, CDR1 is LGHDT and CDR2 is YNNKEL (reference sequence). The V gene end was trimmed by 3 bases and the J gene end by 9 bases; junction bases not matched to a gene: 8. The CDR3 covers 15 residues. Here the CDR3 reads CASSHSSGSRGEQFF. CDR3 DNA: TGTGCCAGCAGCCACTCTAGCGGGAGCCGGGGTGAGCAGTTCTTC.

On this clonotype: A read error may produce the germline difference seen at one junction end. The chain couples TRBV20-1 to TRBJ2-5; 7 bases are a match to TRBD1. CDR3 size: 15 residues. Germline V gives CDR1 DFQATT, CDR2 SNEGSKA (reference sequence). This CDR3 is CSARDPRQGQETQSF. The CDR3 DNA reads TGCAGTGCTAGAGACCCCAGACAGGGACAAGAGACCCAGTCCTTC.

Comments on this clonotype: A read error may explain this, as a much larger clone is one base away. V is TRBV7-9 and J is TRBJ1-1; no firm D call. The CDR3 is 13 residues long. Between the trimmed V and J ends, which lost 1 base and 4 bases, there was a span of 7 bases. Germline V CDR1 and CDR2: SEHNR, FQNEAQ (reference sequence). CDR3 nucleotide sequence: TGTGCCAGCAGCTTAGTGCGATCCACTGAAGCTTTCTTT. Translated: CASSLVRSTEAFF. Together with reference TRBV7-9 and TRBJ1-1, the CDR3 gives the full variable domain: DTGVSQNPRHKITKRGQNVTFRCDPISEHNRLYWYRQTLGQGPEFLTYFQNEAQLEKSRLLSDRFSAERPKGSFSTLEIQRTEQGDSAMYLCASSLVRSTEAFFGQGTRLTVV.

This clonotype was observed many times. V usage is TRBV28 and J usage is TRBJ2-1; 7 bases match TRBD2. The V gene end was trimmed by 4 bases and the J gene end by 4 bases; junction bases not matched to a gene: 4. Germline assignment: CDR1 MDHEN and CDR2 SYDVKM. The length of the CDR3 is 14 residues. The CDR3: CASSWEGSYNEQFF. The CDR3 region has the DNA TGTGCCAGCAGTTGGGAGGGCAGTTACAATGAGCAGTTCTTC.

V is TRBV6-2 or TRBV6-3 and J is TRBJ1-4; no definite D call. Per germline, CDR1 MNHEY and CDR2 SVGEGT. CDR3 size: 13 residues. V lost 2 bases and J lost 8, with 9 bases in between. CDR3: CASSYAGEEKLFF. Here the CDR3 DNA reads TGTGCCAGCAGTTACGCAGGTGAAGAAAAACTGTTTTTT.

There are a few counts of this clonotype. This sequence joins TRBV7-2 and TRBJ2-3; 9 nucleotides match TRBD2. The V gene end was trimmed by 4 bases and the J gene end by 5 bases; junction bases not matched to a gene: 13. Germline V gives CDR1 SGHTA, CDR2 FQGNSA. The length of the CDR3 is 17 residues. CDR3 in DNA: TGTGCCAGCAGCTCCCGTAGCGGGAGAGCCAGTGGAGATACGCAGTATTTT. Residues: CASSSRSGRASGDTQYF. Supplemented by reference TRBV7-2 and TRBJ2-3, the full variable domain reads GAGVSQSPSNKVTEKGKDVELRCDPISGHTALYWYRQSLGQGLEFLIYFQGNSAPDKSGLPSDRFSAERTGGSVSTLTIQRTQQEDSAVYLCASSSRSGRASGDTQYFGPGTRLTVL.

Here the CDR3 reads CASNNGLSGNTIYF. The CDR3 coding sequence is TGTGCCAGCAACAACGGGCTGTCTGGAAACACCATATATTTT. This rearrangement joins TRBV28 to TRBJ1-3, with unresolved D. V shed 7 bases and J shed 1 base, with 11 bases lying between them. Germline lookup yields CDR1 MDHEN and CDR2 SYDVKM. The CDR3 extends over 14 amino acids.

A few counts support this clonotype. The V gene is TRBV5-1, the J gene TRBJ2-3, with D maybe TRBD2 (6 bases). Germline CDR1 and CDR2: SGHRS and YFSETQ. V lost 0 bases and J lost 6, with 11 bases in between. The CDR3 runs to 14 residues. CDR3 DNA: TGCGCCAGCAGCTTGGGCGGGGTTCAGGATACGCAGTATTTT. Translating gives CASSLGGVQDTQYF.

In its sample, this clonotype was seen a few times. This chain uses TRBV5-4 with TRBJ2-3; 8 bases fit TRBD2. Looked up from germline, CDR1 is SGHNT and CDR2 is YYREEE (reference sequence). The CDR3 sequence is 16 residues long. Trimming at V came to 0 bases and at J to 3 bases, leaving 6 bases not matched to a gene. The CDR3 sequence: CASSLEVGLATDTQYF. CDR3 coding DNA: TGTGCCAGCAGCTTGGAGGTCGGACTAGCTACAGATACGCAGTATTTT.

The chain links TRBV25-1 to TRBJ2-2, with TRBD2 as a possible D gene (5 bases). The CDR3 has 11 amino acids. V was shortened by 11 bases and J by 6 bases, with 10 bases between the two germline ends. Germline values: CDR1 MGHDK, CDR2 SYGVNS. The CDR3 protein is CASRSAGELFF. CDR3 DNA: TGTGCCTCCCGTAGCGCCGGGGAGCTGTTTTTT.

This clonotype was recorded a few times. The V and J genes are TRBV5-1 and TRBJ2-1, with D uncertain. The CDR3 consists of 16 residues. The V end lost 4 bases, the J end lost 0 bases, and 14 bases lay between the germline ends. Germline V gene data show CDR1 as SGHRS and CDR2 as YFSETQ. CDR3 region: CASSDRQTSSYNEQFF. CDR3 bases: TGCGCCAGCAGCGACCGTCAGACGAGCTCCTACAATGAGCAGTTCTTC. The full variable domain, with the rest looked up from reference TRBV5-1 and TRBJ2-1, is KAGVTQTPRYLIKTRGQQVTLSCSPISGHRSVSWYQQTPGQGLQFLFEYFSETQRNKGNFPGRFSGRQFSNSRSEMNVSTLELGDSALYLCASSDRQTSSYNEQFFGPGTRLTVL.

This chain uses TRBV29-1 with TRBJ2-3; 9 nucleotides match TRBD2. V dropped 7 bases and J dropped 6; count of bases not matched to a gene: 17. The germline V gene has CDR1 SQVTM and CDR2 ANQGSEA. CDR3 length: 16 amino acids. CDR3 region: CSAGEGRREGRDTQYF. As DNA, the CDR3 is TGCAGCGCCGGAGAAGGTCGGCGGGAGGGCCGGGATACGCAGTATTTT.

This clonotype showed up just a few times. This sequence joins TRBV5-4 and TRBJ2-5, with 10 bases that match TRBD2. Germline V gives CDR1 SGHNT, CDR2 YYREEE (reference sequence). The junction had 9 bases not matched to a gene; V was cut back by 2 bases and J by 5 bases. This CDR3 region has 16 residues. CDR3 amino acids: CASSLVLSGRRETQYF. CDR3 in DNA: TGTGCCAGCAGCTTAGTCCTTAGCGGGAGGAGGGAGACCCAGTACTTC. The full variable domain, in which reference TRBV5-4 and TRBJ2-5 provide the parts outside the CDR3, is ETGVTQSPTHLIKTRGQQVTLRCSSQSGHNTVSWYQQALGQGPQFIFQYYREEENGRGNFPPRFSGLQFPNYSSELNVNALELDDSALYLCASSLVLSGRRETQYFGPGTRLLVL.

This clonotype was observed a few times. The rearrangement links TRBV10-2 to TRBJ2-1; possibly TRBD2 for D (7 bases). Between the trimmed V and J ends, which lost 4 bases and 9 bases, there was a span of 16 bases. This CDR3 region has 14 residues. Germline CDR1 and CDR2: WSHSY and SAAADI. In DNA form, the CDR3 reads TGCGCCAGCAGTGCGGAGCCTAGGGGGGGTGAGCAGTTCTTC. Amino acid sequence: CASSAEPRGGEQFF.

In this sample, this clonotype turned up many times. The gene calls are TRBV12-3 or TRBV12-4 and TRBJ1-5; D is ambiguous. CDR3 length equals 13 residues. The V end was cut by 1 base, the J end by 6 bases, with 7 bases between. CDR3 amino acids: CASSLERAQPQHF. CDR3 bases: TGTGCCAGCAGTTTAGAGAGGGCTCAGCCCCAGCATTTT.

In DNA, the CDR3 is TGCAGTGCGCCGGGACTAGCGACCTACGAGCAGTACTTC. Translated: CSAPGLATYEQYF. This rearrangement joins TRBV20-1 to TRBJ2-7; 10 bases are shared with TRBD2. CDR3 length equals 13 residues. The germline CDR1 and CDR2 sequences are DFQATT and SNEGSKA (reference sequence). Trimming cost V 6 bases and J 2 bases; bases outside gene matches: 4.

The rearrangement joins TRBV10-3 to TRBJ2-7; D may be TRBD2 (6 bases). There are 16 residues in the CDR3. Germline-derived CDR1 and CDR2 are ENHRY and SYGVKD. Between the trimmed V and J ends, which lost 0 bases and 7 bases, there was a span of 19 bases. The CDR3 DNA reads as TGTGCCATCAGTGAGTCGAGATTCCCGGGGGAGATGGAGCAGTACTTC. Protein product: CAISESRFPGEMEQYF.

The sample holds a few counts of this clonotype. CDR3 bases: TGTGCCAGCAGGCGAGGCCCCAGACCCACCGGGGAGCTGTTTTTT. Translating gives CASRRGPRPTGELFF. This chain connects TRBV6-1 to TRBJ2-2, with D unresolved. The germline gives CDR1 MNHNS, CDR2 SASEGT. This CDR3 spans 15 amino acids. V was cut by 6 bases and J by 4 bases, with 15 bases left in between.

There are a few counts of this clonotype. The chain recombines TRBV14 with TRBJ2-3; no clear D gene. This CDR3 is built from 14 residues. The germline V gene encodes CDR1 SGHDN and CDR2 FVKESK. Deletions cut 0 bases from V and 7 bases from J, with 11 bases between. The DNA of the CDR3 is TGTGCCAGCAGCCAAGATCCCGGCCCCAATACGCAGTATTTT. It yields the protein CASSQDPGPNTQYF.

The sample holds many counts of this clonotype. The chain uses TRBV20-1 and TRBJ2-7, with 12 bases lining up with TRBD2. CDR1 is DFQATT and CDR2 is SNEGSKA in the germline V gene (reference sequence). Trimming at V came to 5 bases and at J to 1 base, leaving 0 bases not matched to a gene. This CDR3 region has 13 residues. CDR3 nucleotide sequence: TGCAGTGCTGGGACTAGCGGGTCCTACGAGCAGTACTTC. This codes for CSAGTSGSYEQYF.

This clonotype was seen a handful of times. The chain employs TRBV7-2 and TRBJ2-3, with 8 bases that match TRBD2. Germline CDR1 and CDR2: SGHTA and FQGNSA. Trimming cost V 7 bases and J 7 bases; bases outside gene matches: 4. The CDR3 runs to 12 residues. CDR3 amino acids: CASKPSGHTQYF. CDR3 DNA: TGTGCCAGCAAACCTAGCGGGCATACGCAGTATTTT.

The gene calls are TRBV18 and TRBJ2-7, with a weak D call TRBD1 (6 bases). CDR1 is KGHSH and CDR2 is LQKENI in the germline V gene. This CDR3 has 12 amino acids. Between the trimmed V and J ends, which lost 8 bases and 2 bases, there was a span of 10 bases. In DNA, the CDR3 is TGTGCCAGCAAACAGGGTCCCTACGAGCAGTACTTC. The encoded protein is CASKQGPYEQYF.

The chain is built from TRBV9 and TRBJ2-7, with a possible D match to TRBD1 (7 bases). CDR1 is SGDLS and CDR2 is YYNGEE in the germline V gene. This CDR3 has 14 amino acids. The V and J ends lost 0 bases and 7 bases respectively, with 14 bases between them. CDR3 DNA sequence: TGTGCCAGCAGCGTAGCTCAGGGGGGTACGGAGCAGTACTTC. It translates to CASSVAQGGTEQYF.

This clonotype came up a few times. The rearrangement joins TRBV5-1 to TRBJ2-2; TRBD2 aligns across 7 bases. Germline V gene lookup returns CDR1 SGHRS and CDR2 YFSETQ. Trimming removed 0 bases from V and 4 bases from J; junction bases left unmatched: 3. The CDR3 runs 15 residues. The CDR3 sequence: CASSLEREATGELFF. The CDR3 DNA sequence: TGCGCCAGCAGCTTGGAACGGGAGGCCACCGGGGAGCTGTTTTTT.

The V call is TRBV20-1, the J call TRBJ2-3, with 10 bases that match TRBD2. V dropped 5 bases and J dropped 4; count of bases not matched to a gene: 3. Germline V gene data show CDR1 as DFQATT and CDR2 as SNEGSKA (reference sequence). The CDR3 is 13 amino acids. DNA of the CDR3: TGCAGTGCTCCCGGGACTAGCGCAGATACGCAGTATTTT. It yields the protein CSAPGTSADTQYF.

This chain links TRBV6-2 or TRBV6-3 with TRBJ2-7; TRBD2 agrees at 9 bases. J lost 2 bases, V lost 6 bases, and 8 bases had no gene match. The CDR3 runs to 15 residues. CDR1 MNHEY and CDR2 SVGEGT come from the germline V gene. The CDR3 nucleotides are TGTGCCAGCAGGAAGACCGGGACTAGCCCCTACGAGCAGTACTTC. The encoded protein is CASRKTGTSPYEQYF.